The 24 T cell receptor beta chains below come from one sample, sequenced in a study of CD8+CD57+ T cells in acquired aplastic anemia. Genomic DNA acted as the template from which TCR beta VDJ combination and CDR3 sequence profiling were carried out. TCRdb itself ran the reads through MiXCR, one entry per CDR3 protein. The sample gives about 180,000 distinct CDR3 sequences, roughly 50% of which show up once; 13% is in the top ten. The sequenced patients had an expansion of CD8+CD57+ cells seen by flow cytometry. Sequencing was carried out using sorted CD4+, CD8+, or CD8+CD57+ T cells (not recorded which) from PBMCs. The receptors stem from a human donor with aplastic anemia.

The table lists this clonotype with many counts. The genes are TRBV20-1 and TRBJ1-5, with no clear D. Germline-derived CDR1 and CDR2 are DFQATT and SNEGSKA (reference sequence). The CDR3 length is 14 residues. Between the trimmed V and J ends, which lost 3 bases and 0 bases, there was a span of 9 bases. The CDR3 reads CSASVGYSNQPQHF. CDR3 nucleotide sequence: TGCAGTGCTAGCGTCGGGTATAGCAATCAGCCCCAGCATTTT.

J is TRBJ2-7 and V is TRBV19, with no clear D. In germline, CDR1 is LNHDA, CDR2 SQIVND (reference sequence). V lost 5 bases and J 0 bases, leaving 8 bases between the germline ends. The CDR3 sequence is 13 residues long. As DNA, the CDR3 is TGTGCCAGTAGTTCCGGTTTCTCCTACGAGCAGTACTTC. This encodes CASSSGFSYEQYF.

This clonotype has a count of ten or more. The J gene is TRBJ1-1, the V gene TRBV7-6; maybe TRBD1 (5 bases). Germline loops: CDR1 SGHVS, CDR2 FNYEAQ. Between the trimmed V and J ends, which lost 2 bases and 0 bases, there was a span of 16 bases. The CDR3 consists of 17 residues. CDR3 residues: CASSLRPGGSMNTEAFF. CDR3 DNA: TGTGCCAGCAGCTTACGCCCCGGGGGATCAATGAACACTGAAGCTTTCTTT.

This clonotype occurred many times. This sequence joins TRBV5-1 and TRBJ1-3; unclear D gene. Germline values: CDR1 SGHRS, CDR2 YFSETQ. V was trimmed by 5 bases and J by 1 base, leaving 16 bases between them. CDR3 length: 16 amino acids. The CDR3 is CASSRGSGGSGNTIYF. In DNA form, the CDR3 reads TGCGCCAGCAGTCGAGGTTCCGGAGGTTCTGGAAACACCATATATTTT.

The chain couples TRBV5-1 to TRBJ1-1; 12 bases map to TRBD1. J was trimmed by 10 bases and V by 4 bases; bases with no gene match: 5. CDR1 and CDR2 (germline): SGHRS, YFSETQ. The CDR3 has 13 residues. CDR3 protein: CASSGGQGARAFF. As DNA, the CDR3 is TGCGCCAGCAGCGGGGGACAGGGGGCGCGAGCTTTCTTT.

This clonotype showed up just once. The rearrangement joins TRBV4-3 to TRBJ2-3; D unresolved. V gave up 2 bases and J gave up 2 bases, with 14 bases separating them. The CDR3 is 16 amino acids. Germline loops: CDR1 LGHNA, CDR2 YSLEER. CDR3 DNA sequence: TGCGCCAGCAGCCAAAGCCCCGCGCGAATCACAGATACGCAGTATTTT. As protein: CASSQSPARITDTQYF.

The CDR3, as DNA: TGTGCCAGCGAGGGAGAGTCCTACGAGCAGTACTTC. Translated, it gives CASEGESYEQYF. This chain links TRBV2 with TRBJ2-7, with a tentative D call TRBD2 (5 bases). Trimming removed 8 bases from V and 1 base from J, with 9 bases in between. CDR3 length: 12 amino acids. Germline V gives CDR1 SNHLY, CDR2 FYNNEI.

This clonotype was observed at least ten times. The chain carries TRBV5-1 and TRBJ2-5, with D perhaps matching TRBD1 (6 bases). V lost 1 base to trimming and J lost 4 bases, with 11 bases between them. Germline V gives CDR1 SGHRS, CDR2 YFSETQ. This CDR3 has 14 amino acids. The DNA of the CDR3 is TGCGCCAGCAGCTTGAATCAGGGGATAGAGACCCAGTACTTC. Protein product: CASSLNQGIETQYF.

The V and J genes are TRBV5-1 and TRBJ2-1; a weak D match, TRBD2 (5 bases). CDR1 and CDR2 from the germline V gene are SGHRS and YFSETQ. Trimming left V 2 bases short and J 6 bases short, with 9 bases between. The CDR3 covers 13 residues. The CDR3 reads CASSFSGSNEQFF. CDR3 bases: TGCGCCAGCAGCTTCTCGGGGTCCAATGAGCAGTTCTTC.

The CDR3 bases are TGTGCCATCAGTGAGTCGACCTACGAGCAGTACTTC. Its translation: CAISESTYEQYF. The V call is TRBV10-3, the J call TRBJ2-7; D gene uncertain. Germline V lookup: CDR1 ENHRY, CDR2 SYGVKD. Deletions cut 0 bases from V and 2 bases from J, with 2 bases between. This CDR3 spans 12 amino acids.

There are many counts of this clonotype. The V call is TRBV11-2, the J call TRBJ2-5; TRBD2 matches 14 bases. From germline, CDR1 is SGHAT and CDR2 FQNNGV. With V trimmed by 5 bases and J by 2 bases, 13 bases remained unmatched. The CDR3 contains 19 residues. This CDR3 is CASSPHLRLAGGGQETQYF. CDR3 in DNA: TGTGCCAGCAGCCCGCACCTCCGACTAGCGGGGGGGGGGCAAGAGACCCAGTACTTC.

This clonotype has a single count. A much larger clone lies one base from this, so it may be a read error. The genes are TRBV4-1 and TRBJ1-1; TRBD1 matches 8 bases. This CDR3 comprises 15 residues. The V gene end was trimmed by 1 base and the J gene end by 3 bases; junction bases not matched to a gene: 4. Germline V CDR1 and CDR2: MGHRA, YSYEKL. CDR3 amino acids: CASSQAHRGDTEAFF. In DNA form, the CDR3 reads TGCGCCAGCAGCCAAGCTCACAGGGGGGACACTGAAGCTTTCTTT.

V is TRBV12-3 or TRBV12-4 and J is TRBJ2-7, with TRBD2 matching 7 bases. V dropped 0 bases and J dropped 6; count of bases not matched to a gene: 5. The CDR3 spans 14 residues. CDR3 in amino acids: CASSLAGEGSEQYF. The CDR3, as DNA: TGTGCCAGCAGTTTAGCCGGGGAGGGGAGCGAGCAGTACTTC.

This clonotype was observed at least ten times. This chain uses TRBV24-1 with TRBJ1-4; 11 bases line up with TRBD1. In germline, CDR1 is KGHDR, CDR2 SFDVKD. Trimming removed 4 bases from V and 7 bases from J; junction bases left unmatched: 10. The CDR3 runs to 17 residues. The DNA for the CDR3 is TGTGCCACCAGTGACGCGCCAGGGACAGGGGGGGGTGAAAAACTGTTTTTT. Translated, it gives CATSDAPGTGGGEKLFF.

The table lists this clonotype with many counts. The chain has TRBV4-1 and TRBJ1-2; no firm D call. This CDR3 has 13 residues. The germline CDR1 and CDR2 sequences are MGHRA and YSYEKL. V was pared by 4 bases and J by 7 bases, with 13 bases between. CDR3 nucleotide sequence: TGCGCCAGCAGCCCCCTTGGGTTGTCTGGCTACACCTTC. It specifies CASSPLGLSGYTF.

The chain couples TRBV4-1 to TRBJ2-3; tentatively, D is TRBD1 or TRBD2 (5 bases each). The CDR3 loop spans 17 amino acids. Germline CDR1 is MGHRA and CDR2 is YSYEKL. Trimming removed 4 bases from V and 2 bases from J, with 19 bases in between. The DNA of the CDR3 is TGCGCCAGCAGCCCGAAGGGAGTGGGGCCCTACACAGATACGCAGTATTTT. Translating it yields CASSPKGVGPYTDTQYF.

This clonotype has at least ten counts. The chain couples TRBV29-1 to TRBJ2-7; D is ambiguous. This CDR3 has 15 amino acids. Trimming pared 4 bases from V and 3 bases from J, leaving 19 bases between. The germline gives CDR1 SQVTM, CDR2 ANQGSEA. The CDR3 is CSVGPPLAGYYEQYF. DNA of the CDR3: TGCAGCGTTGGCCCCCCCTTGGCAGGTTACTACGAGCAGTACTTC.

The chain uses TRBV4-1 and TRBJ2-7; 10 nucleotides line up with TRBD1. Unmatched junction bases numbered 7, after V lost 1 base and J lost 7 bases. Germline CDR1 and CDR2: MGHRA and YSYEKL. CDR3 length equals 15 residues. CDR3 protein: CASSQGGTGAWEQYF. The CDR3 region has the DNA TGCGCCAGCAGCCAAGGGGGGACAGGGGCGTGGGAGCAGTACTTC.

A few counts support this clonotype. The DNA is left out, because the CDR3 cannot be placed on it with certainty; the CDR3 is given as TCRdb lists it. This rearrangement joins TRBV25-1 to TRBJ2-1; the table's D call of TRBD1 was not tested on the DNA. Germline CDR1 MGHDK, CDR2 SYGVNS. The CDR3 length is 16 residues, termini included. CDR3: CASSSSTGSSYNEQFF.

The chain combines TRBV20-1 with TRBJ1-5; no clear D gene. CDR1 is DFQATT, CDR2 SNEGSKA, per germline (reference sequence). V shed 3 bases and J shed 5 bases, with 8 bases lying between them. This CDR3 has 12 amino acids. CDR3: CSARRTDQPQHF. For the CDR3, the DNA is TGCAGTGCTAGGAGAACGGATCAGCCCCAGCATTTT.

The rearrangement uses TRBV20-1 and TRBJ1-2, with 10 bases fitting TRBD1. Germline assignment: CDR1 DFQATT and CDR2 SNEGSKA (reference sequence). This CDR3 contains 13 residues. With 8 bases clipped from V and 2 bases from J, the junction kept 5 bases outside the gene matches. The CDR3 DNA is TGCAGTCGAGGACAGGGGGAAAACTATGGCTACACCTTC. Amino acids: CSRGQGENYGYTF.

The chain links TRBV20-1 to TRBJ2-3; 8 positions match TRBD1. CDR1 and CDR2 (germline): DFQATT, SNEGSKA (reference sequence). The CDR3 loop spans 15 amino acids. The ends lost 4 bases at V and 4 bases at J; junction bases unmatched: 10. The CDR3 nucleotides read TGCAGTGCTAACCACAGGGGGTGGGATGCAGATACGCAGTATTTT. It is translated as CSANHRGWDADTQYF.

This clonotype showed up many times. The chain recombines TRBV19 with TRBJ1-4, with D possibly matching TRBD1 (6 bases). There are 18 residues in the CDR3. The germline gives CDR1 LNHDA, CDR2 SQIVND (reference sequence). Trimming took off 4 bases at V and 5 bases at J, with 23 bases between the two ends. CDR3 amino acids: CASSTSGTRGWSNEKLFF. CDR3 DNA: TGTGCCAGTAGTACTTCCGGGACAAGGGGATGGTCCAATGAAAAACTGTTTTTT.

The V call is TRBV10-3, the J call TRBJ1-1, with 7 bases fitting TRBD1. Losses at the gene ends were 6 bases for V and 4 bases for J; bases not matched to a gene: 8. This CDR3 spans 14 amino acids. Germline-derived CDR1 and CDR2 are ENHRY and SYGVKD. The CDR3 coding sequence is TGTGCCATCAGGACTCGACAGGGAGGCACTGAAGCTTTCTTT. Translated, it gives CAIRTRQGGTEAFF.